The source of this TCR beta chain is a study of Graves' ophthalmopathy and Graves' hyperthyroidism. Study overall: The authors collected peripheral blood at initial diagnosis, before any treatment.

Researchers took RNA transcripts and amplified TCR beta CDR3 regions from them. Scientists carried out first-round RT-PCR using HTBI primers and then a second-round multiplex PCR. TCRdb independently ran MiXCR on the multiplex PCR reads; one entry per CDR3 protein. The profile shows 220,000 or so distinct CDR3 sequences, roughly a fifth of them singletons. CDR1 and CDR2 from the germline V gene are MDHEN and SYDVKM. J lost 4 bases, V lost 3 bases, and 10 bases had no gene match. The length of the CDR3 is 16 residues. Every ophthalmopathy donor presented moderate-to-severe activity, CAS ≥3, NOSPECS ≥4 and duration under 3 months. Pregnant or lactating patients and those with other autoimmune diseases or uncontrolled infections were excluded. Establishment of the diagnosis relied upon clinical symptoms, serum thyroxine, TRAb, thyroid ultrasound and orbital computed tomography.

The J gene is TRBJ2-7, the V gene TRBV28, with 9 bases aligning to TRBD1. The source is a woman aged 50 to 60 with Graves' ophthalmopathy. The sample comprised peripheral blood. CDR3 bases: TGTGCCAGCAGTTTCTCCCGGGACAGGGTGGGGTACGAGCAGTACTTC. Its translation: CASSFSRDRVGYEQYF.